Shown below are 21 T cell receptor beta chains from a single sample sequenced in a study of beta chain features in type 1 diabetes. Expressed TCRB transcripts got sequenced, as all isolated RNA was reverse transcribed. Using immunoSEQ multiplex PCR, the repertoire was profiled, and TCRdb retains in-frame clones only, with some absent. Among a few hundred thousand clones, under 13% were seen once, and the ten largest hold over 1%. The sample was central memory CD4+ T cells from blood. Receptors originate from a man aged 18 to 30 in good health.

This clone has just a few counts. CDR3 nucleotide sequence: TGCAGCGTTGACAGGGGGGGCACTGAAGCTTTCTTT. Protein sequence: CSVDRGGTEAFF. The chain links TRBV29-1 to TRBJ1-1, with 7 bases matching TRBD1. This CDR3 spans 12 amino acids. The V segment lost 3 bases and the J segment 4 bases; nucleotides outside the gene matches: 2. Germline V gene lookup returns CDR1 SQVTM and CDR2 ANQGSEA.

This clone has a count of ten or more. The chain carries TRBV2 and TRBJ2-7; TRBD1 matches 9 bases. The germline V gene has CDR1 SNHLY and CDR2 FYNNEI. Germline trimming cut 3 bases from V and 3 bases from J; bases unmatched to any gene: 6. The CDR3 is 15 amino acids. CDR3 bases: TGTGCCAGCAGTGAGGACAGGGGCCCAGGCTACGAGCAGTACTTC. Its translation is CASSEDRGPGYEQYF.

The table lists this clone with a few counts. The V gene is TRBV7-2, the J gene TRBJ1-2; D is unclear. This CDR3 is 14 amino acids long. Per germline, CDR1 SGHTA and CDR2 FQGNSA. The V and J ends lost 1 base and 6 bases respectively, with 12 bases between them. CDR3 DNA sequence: TGTGCCAGCAGCTTAGGACGCCCGCCCAATGGCTACACCTTC. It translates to CASSLGRPPNGYTF.

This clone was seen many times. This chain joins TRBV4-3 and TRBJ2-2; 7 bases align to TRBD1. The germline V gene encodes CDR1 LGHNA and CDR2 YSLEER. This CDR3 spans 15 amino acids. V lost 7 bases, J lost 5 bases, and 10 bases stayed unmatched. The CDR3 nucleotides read TGCGCCAGCACCGCCGACAGGGATCCTACCGGGGAGCTGTTTTTT. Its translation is CASTADRDPTGELFF.

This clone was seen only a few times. The CDR3, as DNA: TGTGCCAGCAGTTTAAGGGTGGGCACTGAAGCTTTCTTT. It is translated as CASSLRVGTEAFF. The chain is built from TRBV27 and TRBJ1-1; D is ambiguous. Germline V gives CDR1 MNHEY, CDR2 SMNVEV (reference sequence). This CDR3 spans 13 amino acids. Trimming stripped 2 bases from V and 4 bases from J, with 8 bases between.

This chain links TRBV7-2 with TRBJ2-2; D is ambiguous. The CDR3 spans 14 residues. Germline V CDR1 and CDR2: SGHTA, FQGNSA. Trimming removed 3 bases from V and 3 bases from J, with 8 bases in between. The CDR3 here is CASSLATYTGELFF. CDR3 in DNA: TGTGCCAGCAGCTTGGCTACTTACACCGGGGAGCTGTTTTTT.

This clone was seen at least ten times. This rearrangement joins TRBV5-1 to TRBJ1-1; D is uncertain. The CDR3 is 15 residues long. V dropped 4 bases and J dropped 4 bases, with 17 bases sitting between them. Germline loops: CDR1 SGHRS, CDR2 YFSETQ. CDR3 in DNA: TGCGCCAGCAGCGGAAAGAGACTGGACGCCACTGAAGCTTTCTTT. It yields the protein CASSGKRLDATEAFF. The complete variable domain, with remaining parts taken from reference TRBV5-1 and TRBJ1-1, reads KAGVTQTPRYLIKTRGQQVTLSCSPISGHRSVSWYQQTPGQGLQFLFEYFSETQRNKGNFPGRFSGRQFSNSRSEMNVSTLELGDSALYLCASSGKRLDATEAFFGQGTRLTVV.

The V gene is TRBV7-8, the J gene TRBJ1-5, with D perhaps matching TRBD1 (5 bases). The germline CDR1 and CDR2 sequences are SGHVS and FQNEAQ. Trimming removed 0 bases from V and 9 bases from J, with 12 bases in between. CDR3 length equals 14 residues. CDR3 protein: CASSLAGREMPQHF. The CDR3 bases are TGTGCCAGCAGCTTAGCGGGGCGGGAGATGCCCCAGCATTTT. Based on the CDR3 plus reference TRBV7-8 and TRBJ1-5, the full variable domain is GAGVSQSPRYKVAKRGQDVALRCDPISGHVSLFWYQQALGQGPEFLTYFQNEAQLDKSGLPSDRFFAERPEGSVSTLKIQRTQQEDSAVYLCASSLAGREMPQHFGDGTRLSIL.

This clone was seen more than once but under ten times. The CDR3 DNA follows: TGCAGTGCTAGCGTAATAGGGATTCAGTACTTC. This sequence encodes CSASVIGIQYF. V is TRBV20-1 and J is TRBJ2-4; D is ambiguous. The CDR3 loop spans 11 amino acids. Trimming stripped 3 bases from V and 10 bases from J, with 10 bases between. CDR1 is DFQATT, CDR2 SNEGSKA, per germline (reference sequence).

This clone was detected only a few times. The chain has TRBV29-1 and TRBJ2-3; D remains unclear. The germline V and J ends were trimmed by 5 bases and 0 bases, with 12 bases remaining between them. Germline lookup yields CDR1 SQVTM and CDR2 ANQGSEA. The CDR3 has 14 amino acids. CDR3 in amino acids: CSVLGESSTDTQYF. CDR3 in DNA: TGCAGCGTTCTTGGGGAATCTAGCACAGATACGCAGTATTTT.

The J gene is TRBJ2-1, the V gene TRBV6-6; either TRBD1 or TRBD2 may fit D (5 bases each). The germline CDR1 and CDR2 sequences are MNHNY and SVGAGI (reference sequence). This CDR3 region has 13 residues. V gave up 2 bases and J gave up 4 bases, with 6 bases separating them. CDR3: CASSYGGYNEQFF. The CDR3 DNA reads TGTGCCAGCAGTTACGGGGGATACAATGAGCAGTTCTTC.

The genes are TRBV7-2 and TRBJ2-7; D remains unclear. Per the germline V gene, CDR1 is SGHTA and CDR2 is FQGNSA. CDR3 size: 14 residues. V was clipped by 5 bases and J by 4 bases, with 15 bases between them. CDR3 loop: CASSALRPPYEQYF. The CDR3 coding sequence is TGTGCCAGCAGCGCATTACGACCGCCTTACGAGCAGTACTTC.

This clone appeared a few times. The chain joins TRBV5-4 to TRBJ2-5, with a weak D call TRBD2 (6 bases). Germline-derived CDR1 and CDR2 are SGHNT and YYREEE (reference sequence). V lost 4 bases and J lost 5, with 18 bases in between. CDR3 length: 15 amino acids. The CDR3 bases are TGTGCCAGCAGCCAAGGTTGGACGGGGGAGGAGACCCAGTACTTC. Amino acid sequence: CASSQGWTGEETQYF.

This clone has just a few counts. The CDR3 nucleotides are TGCAGCGTCGCTAGCGGGAGGGCCTATACGCAGTATTTT. Residues: CSVASGRAYTQYF. V usage is TRBV29-1 and J usage is TRBJ2-3, with 12 bases matching TRBD2. The germline V gene has CDR1 SQVTM and CDR2 ANQGSEA. The CDR3 runs to 13 residues. The V and J ends lost 6 bases and 7 bases, in that order; junction bases with no gene match: 5.

The CDR3, as DNA: TGTGCCTGGAGTGTAGAGGAGGGGGCTGGGGCCAACGTCCTGACTTTC. Its translation: CAWSVEEGAGANVLTF. The genes are TRBV30 and TRBJ2-6; D possibly uses TRBD1 or TRBD2 (6 bases each). Germline assignment: CDR1 GTSNPN and CDR2 SVGIG (reference sequence). Between the trimmed V and J ends, which lost 0 bases and 2 bases, there was a span of 11 bases. CDR3 length equals 16 residues.

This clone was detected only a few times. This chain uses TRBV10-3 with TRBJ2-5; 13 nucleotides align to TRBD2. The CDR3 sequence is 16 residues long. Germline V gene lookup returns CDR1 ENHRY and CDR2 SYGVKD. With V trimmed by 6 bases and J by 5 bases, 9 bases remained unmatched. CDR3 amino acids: CAIRPGLAGRSETQYF. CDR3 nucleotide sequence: TGTGCCATCAGGCCGGGACTAGCGGGGAGAAGCGAGACCCAGTACTTC.

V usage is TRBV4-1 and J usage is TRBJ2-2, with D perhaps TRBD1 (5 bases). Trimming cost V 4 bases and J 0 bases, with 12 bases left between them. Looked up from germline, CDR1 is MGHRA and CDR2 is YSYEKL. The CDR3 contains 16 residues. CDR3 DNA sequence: TGCGCCAGCAGCCCGAATAGGGGTCCGAACACCGGGGAGCTGTTTTTT. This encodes CASSPNRGPNTGELFF.

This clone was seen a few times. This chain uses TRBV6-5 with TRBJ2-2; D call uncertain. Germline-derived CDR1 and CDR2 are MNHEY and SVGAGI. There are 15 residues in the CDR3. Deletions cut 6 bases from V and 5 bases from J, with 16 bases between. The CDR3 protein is CASRPEGFRTGELFF. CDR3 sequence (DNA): TGTGCCAGCAGGCCCGAAGGGTTTAGGACCGGGGAGCTGTTTTTT.

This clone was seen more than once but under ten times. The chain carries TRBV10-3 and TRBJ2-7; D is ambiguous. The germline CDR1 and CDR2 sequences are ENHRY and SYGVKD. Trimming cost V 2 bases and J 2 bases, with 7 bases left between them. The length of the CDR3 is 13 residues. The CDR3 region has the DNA TGTGCCATCAGTGAGGGACCCCCCTACGAGCAGTACTTC. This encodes CAISEGPPYEQYF.

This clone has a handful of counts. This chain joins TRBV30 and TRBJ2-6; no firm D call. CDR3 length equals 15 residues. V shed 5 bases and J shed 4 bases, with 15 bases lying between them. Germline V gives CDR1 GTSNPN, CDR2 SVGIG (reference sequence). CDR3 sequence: CAWCPGRSGANVLTF. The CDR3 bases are TGTGCCTGGTGCCCGGGCAGGTCCGGGGCCAACGTCCTGACTTTC.

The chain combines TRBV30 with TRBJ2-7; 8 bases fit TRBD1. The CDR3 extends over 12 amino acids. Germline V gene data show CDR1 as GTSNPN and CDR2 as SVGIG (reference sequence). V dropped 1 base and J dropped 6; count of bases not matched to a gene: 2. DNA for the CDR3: TGTGCCTGGAGTGGGACAGGGTCCGAGCAGTACTTC. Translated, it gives CAWSGTGSEQYF.